This entry concerns a single T cell receptor beta chain. The data are from a study of blood T cell repertoires in COVID-19. Overall study: Spain, Italy and the United States supplied samples that represented acute and convalescent COVID-19. PBMCs, B-cell-depleted T cells, or T cells were the source of the cDNA or gDNA that made up the material.

Per the original data handling: Researchers report that nucleated cell counts were estimated from reference gene primer amplification. Produced via immunoSEQ multiplex PCR; TCRdb's table is partial and in-frame only. The D gene and trimming were derived from the DNA, and the V and J assignments and clone size from that table. The table records 150,000 to 200,000 clones, 83% of them present only once. A Seattle source enrolled patients during active infection and followed them longitudinally. This CDR3 comprises 15 residues. Germline assignment: CDR1 SNHLY and CDR2 FYNNEI. V shed 2 bases and J 10 bases; nucleotides not matched to a gene: 8.

This chain uses TRBV2 with TRBJ2-1, with 10 bases aligning to TRBD2. The sequence was collected from a woman aged 70-85 years with COVID-19, enrolled during active disease. The sequencing sample was made of peripheral blood. In DNA, the CDR3 is TGTGCCAGCAGTGAACCTAGCGGGAGCGATCTAGAGCAGTTCTTC. Translation: CASSEPSGSDLEQFF.